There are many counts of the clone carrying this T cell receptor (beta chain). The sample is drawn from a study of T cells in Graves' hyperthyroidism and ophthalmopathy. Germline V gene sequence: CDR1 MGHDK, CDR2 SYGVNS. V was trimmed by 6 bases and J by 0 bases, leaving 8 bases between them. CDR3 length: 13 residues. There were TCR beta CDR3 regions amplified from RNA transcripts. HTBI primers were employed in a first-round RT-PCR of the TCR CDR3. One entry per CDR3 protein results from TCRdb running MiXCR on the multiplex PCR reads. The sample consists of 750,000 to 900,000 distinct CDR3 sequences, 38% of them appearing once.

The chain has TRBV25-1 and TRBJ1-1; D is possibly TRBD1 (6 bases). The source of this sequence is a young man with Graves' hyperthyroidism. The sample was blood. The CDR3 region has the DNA TGTGCCAGCAGGGGGGCTCTGAACACTGAAGCTTTCTTT. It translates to CASRGALNTEAFF.